This T cell receptor beta chain emerged from a study of T cell responses to AZD1222 COVID-19 vaccine. Study-wide results and limits: Targets within unmutated variant regions were reportedly found for nearly half of spike-specific TCRs. In a largely white British group with more females than males, clonal diversity was possibly underestimated.

Comments on this clone: The target antigen is unknown.

Method: immunoSEQ multiplex PCR; TCRdb's copy keeps in-frame clones and lacks some. This table has about 150,000 clones, just over 90% appearing once. The TCR was taken from an adult who received the AZD1222 COVID-19 vaccine. Sequences were derived from peripheral blood, sampled 28 days after the second AZD1222 dose.

CDR3 in amino acids: CASSLGTGPYEQYF. For the CDR3, the DNA is TGCGCCAGCAGCTTGGGGACAGGACCCTACGAGCAGTACTTC. This chain connects TRBV5-1 to TRBJ2-7, with TRBD1 matching over 7 bases. V shed 0 bases, J shed 2 bases, and the junction held 2 bases outside the gene matches. CDR1 is SGHRS and CDR2 is YFSETQ in the germline V gene. The CDR3 totals 14 residues.